This T cell receptor beta chain was identified in a study of cytomegalovirus exposure and HLA in healthy donors. About the research overall: Early released data had tens of millions of unique TCRs, all coming from HLA-typed donors.

The study's findings and limits: When a later analysis compared HLA-associated TCR beta chains with equally common others, the HLA-associated chains turned out to be more clonally expanded and to have lower generation probabilities. A later analysis reportedly identified an Asian-associated ancestry cluster as carrying fewer N-insertions than the approximately 670-donor mean. Later on, an analysis found that several of the most significant clusters appeared to be linked to common viral pathogens, which included parvovirus B19.

In germline, CDR1 is KGHSH, CDR2 LQKENI. CDR3 length: 16 amino acids. J gave up 5 bases and V 4 bases, and 9 bases lay outside the gene matches. The PCR had 60 Vbeta and 13 Jbeta primers. Repertoires were generated with immunoSEQ multiplex PCR, while TCRdb's copy carries only in-frame clones and drops some. The sample yields roughly 78,000 clones, 60% to 70% seen once. With regard to this clone: The target antigen is unknown.

The sequence came from a man between 25 and 39 years old in good health and CMV-seropositive. Source material: PBMCs. The chain combines TRBV18 with TRBJ1-4, with 8 nucleotides matching TRBD1. CDR3 amino acids: CASSQNAGTGNEKLFF. The CDR3 coding sequence is TGTGCCAGCTCACAAAATGCCGGGACAGGAAATGAAAAACTGTTTTTT.